Below, 13 T cell receptor beta chains from the same sample are listed, as sequenced in a study of identical twins. TCRdb used MiXCR to reprocess the 5' RACE reads, holding one entry per CDR3 protein. The sample consists of around 1.7 million distinct CDR3 sequences, around 29% of them appearing once. The sequenced sample was cord blood. The receptors originated from a newborn girl in good health.

J is TRBJ2-4 and V is TRBV6-2 or TRBV6-3, with 9 nucleotides matching TRBD1. This CDR3 comprises 14 residues. After removal of 6 bases from V and 7 bases from J, the junction contained 7 bases not matched to a gene. Germline V gene sequence: CDR1 MNHEY, CDR2 SVGEGT. The DNA for the CDR3 is TGTGCCAGCAGGCTAACAGGGGGCAGCAACATTCAGTACTTC. It is translated as CASRLTGGSNIQYF.

This sequence joins TRBV2 and TRBJ2-7; TRBD2 matches 13 bases. This CDR3 comprises 16 residues. The germline V gene has CDR1 SNHLY and CDR2 FYNNEI. J lost 6 bases, V lost 6 bases, and 11 bases had no gene match. CDR3 coding DNA: TGTGCCAGCAGAAAAGGACTAGCGGGAGAAACAGGCGAGCAGTACTTC. This gives the protein CASRKGLAGETGEQYF.

With respect to this clonotype: A single base separates this from a much larger clone, so it may be a read error. The final CDR3 position lacks the conserved phenylalanine or tryptophan, pointing to a likely read error. The chain employs TRBV25-1 and TRBJ1-2; D not certain. The germline V and J ends were trimmed by 3 bases and 1 base, with 3 bases remaining between them. The germline V gene has CDR1 MGHDK and CDR2 SYGVNS. The CDR3 covers 12 residues. The CDR3 DNA reads TGTGCCAGCAGTGACATTAACTATGGCTACACCCTC. Translated: CASSDINYGYTL.

V gene TRBV13 combines with J gene TRBJ2-1; 13 bases fit TRBD2. The ends lost 5 bases at V and 0 bases at J; junction bases unmatched: 7. Germline CDR1 reads PRHDT; CDR2 reads FYEKMQ (reference sequence). CDR3 size: 18 residues. DNA for the CDR3: TGTGCCAGCAGCGCCCTACTAGCGGGAGGGCGCTCCTACAATGAGCAGTTCTTC. It encodes CASSALLAGGRSYNEQFF.

As to this clonotype: Given a much more abundant clone one base away, this may be a read error. The rearrangement joins TRBV9 to TRBJ2-1; 8 nucleotides align to TRBD1. The length of the CDR3 is 14 residues. Germline trimming cut 0 bases from V and 4 bases from J; bases unmatched to any gene: 0. In germline, CDR1 is SGDLS, CDR2 YYNGEE. The CDR3 protein is CASSVGQGYNEQFF. CDR3 nucleotide sequence: TGTGCCAGCAGCGTAGGACAGGGGTACAATGAGCAGTTCTTC. The complete variable domain, with remaining parts taken from reference TRBV9 and TRBJ2-1, reads DSGVTQTPKHLITATGQRVTLRCSPRSGDLSVYWYQQSLDQGLQFLIQYYNGEERAKGNILERFSAQQFPDLHSELNLSSLELGDSALYFCASSVGQGYNEQFFGPGTRLTVL.

This chain uses TRBV2 with TRBJ2-1; 9 nucleotides match TRBD2. The CDR3 runs to 11 residues. Looked up from germline, CDR1 is SNHLY and CDR2 is FYNNEI. V was clipped by 8 bases and J by 12 bases; unmatched bases: 5. CDR3 protein: CASASGTGQFF. CDR3 bases: TGTGCCAGCGCTAGCGGGACCGGGCAGTTCTTC. The complete variable domain, with remaining parts taken from reference TRBV2 and TRBJ2-1, reads EPEVTQTPSHQVTQMGQEVILRCVPISNHLYFYWYRQILGQKVEFLVSFYNNEISEKSEIFDDQFSVERPDGSNFTLKIRSTKLEDSAMYFCASASGTGQFFGPGTRLTVL.

The gene calls are TRBV28 and TRBJ2-7; D is perhaps TRBD1 (6 bases). V was pared by 6 bases and J by 3 bases, with 15 bases between. The CDR3 runs to 14 residues. The germline CDR1 and CDR2 sequences are MDHEN and SYDVKM. CDR3 amino acids: CASSKTGTNYEQYF. CDR3 coding DNA: TGTGCCAGCAGCAAGACGGGGACAAACTACGAGCAGTACTTC.

The rearrangement links TRBV25-1 to TRBJ2-5; TRBD1 aligns across 8 bases. The CDR3 is 15 residues long. J lost 9 bases, V lost 2 bases, and 11 bases had no gene match. The V gene's germline CDR1 is MGHDK and CDR2 SYGVNS. For the CDR3, the DNA is TGTGCCAGCAGTGAACTCGGACAGGGTAGGATCGCCCAGTACTTC. This translates into CASSELGQGRIAQYF. The full variable domain, rest sourced from reference TRBV25-1 and TRBJ2-5, is EADIYQTPRYLVIGTGKKITLECSQTMGHDKMYWYQQDPGMELHLIHYSYGVNSTEKGDLSSESTVSRIRTEHFPLTLESARPSHTSQYLCASSELGQGRIAQYFGPGTRLLVL.

The chain employs TRBV28 and TRBJ2-6; D unclear. Trimming cost V 6 bases and J 0 bases, with 12 bases left between them. Germline loops: CDR1 MDHEN, CDR2 SYDVKM. The CDR3 sequence is 16 residues long. CDR3 sequence (DNA): TGTGCCAGCAGGATCGGACGGCTCTCTGGGGCCAACGTCCTGACTTTC. Its translation is CASRIGRLSGANVLTF.

This chain connects TRBV29-1 to TRBJ1-1; the D is unclear. The germline gives CDR1 SQVTM, CDR2 ANQGSEA. The V gene lost 2 bases and the J gene lost 1 base, with 14 bases spanning the gap. The length of the CDR3 is 15 residues. In nucleotides, the CDR3 is TGCAGCGTTGAACTCTACTTCCGGGCGAACACTGAAGCTTTCTTT. Translation gives CSVELYFRANTEAFF.

The sample holds many counts of this clonotype. The junction departs from the called germline gene at one end, perhaps through a read error. The chain has TRBV7-2 and TRBJ1-1, with D perhaps TRBD1 (6 bases). This CDR3 spans 14 amino acids. Germline-derived CDR1 and CDR2 are SGHTA and FQGNSA. This CDR3 is CASSLFRGGTEAFF. The CDR3 coding sequence is TGCGCCAGCAGCTTGTTCAGGGGAGGAACTGAAGCTTTCTTT.

The rearrangement links TRBV20-1 to TRBJ1-1; TRBD1 matches at 7 bases. V dropped 0 bases and J dropped 10; count of bases not matched to a gene: 11. The V gene's germline CDR1 is DFQATT and CDR2 SNEGSKA (reference sequence). This CDR3 is built from 14 residues. The CDR3 sequence is CSARDGRGARAAFF. The DNA for the CDR3 is TGCAGTGCTAGAGATGGCAGGGGGGCGAGGGCAGCTTTCTTT.

The V gene is TRBV7-9, the J gene TRBJ1-5; D might be TRBD1 (5 bases). The ends were cut back, 0 bases at V and 4 bases at J, with 13 bases in the middle. CDR3 length equals 16 residues. The germline V gene encodes CDR1 SEHNR and CDR2 FQNEAQ (reference sequence). In DNA, the CDR3 is TGTGCCAGCAGCTTAGCGGGGAGGGGTCGGAATCAGCCCCAGCATTTT. This translates into CASSLAGRGRNQPQHF.